One and the same sample provided the 19 T cell receptor beta chains below, sequenced in a study of T cells in localized non-small cell lung cancer. The repertoire was sequenced with immunoSEQ multiplex PCR; TCRdb's copy has only in-frame clones and lacks some. The sample contains around 96,000 clones, around 90% of which appear only once. The source material was PBMCs, sampled before any cancer treatment. These receptors came from a woman aged 35 to 69 with stage II squamous cell lung carcinoma.

This chain joins TRBV30 and TRBJ2-3; TRBD2 agrees at 7 bases. The CDR3 consists of 15 residues. From germline, CDR1 is GTSNPN and CDR2 SVGIG (reference sequence). J lost 0 bases, V lost 1 base, and 4 bases had no gene match. CDR3 region: CAWSGGLLSTDTQYF. The CDR3 bases are TGTGCCTGGAGTGGGGGACTACTTAGCACAGATACGCAGTATTTT.

The chain carries TRBV18 and TRBJ2-1, with TRBD2 matching over 9 bases. The CDR3 extends over 16 amino acids. Germline CDR1 is KGHSH and CDR2 is LQKENI. The trim removed 1 base at V and 5 bases at J, leaving 6 bases unmatched. CDR3 in amino acids: CASSPLQGLAHNEQFF. DNA of the CDR3: TGTGCCAGCTCACCACTCCAGGGACTAGCTCACAATGAGCAGTTCTTC. Using reference TRBV18 and TRBJ2-1 for the parts outside the CDR3, the full variable domain is NAGVMQNPRHLVRRRGQEARLRCSPMKGHSHVYWYRQLPEEGLKFMVYLQKENIIDESGMPKERFSAEFPKEGPSILRIQQVVRGDSAAYFCASSPLQGLAHNEQFFGPGTRLTVL.

This chain uses TRBV6-1 with TRBJ1-6; TRBD1 is a possible D gene (5 bases). The germline CDR1 and CDR2 sequences are MNHNS and SASEGT. Trimming took off 7 bases at V and 7 bases at J, with 8 bases between the two ends. The CDR3 consists of 12 residues. The CDR3 DNA reads as TGTGCCAGCACCGACAGAAATTCACCCCTCCACTTT. It codes for CASTDRNSPLHF.

The V call is TRBV5-1, the J call TRBJ1-1, with 8 bases fitting TRBD1. The CDR3 has 15 amino acids. V lost 0 bases and J lost 6; bases outside the gene matches: 7. Germline lookup yields CDR1 SGHRS and CDR2 YFSETQ. The DNA for the CDR3 is TGCGCCAGCAGCTTGGCCCAGGGGGCGATATCTGAAGCTTTCTTT. It translates to CASSLAQGAISEAFF.

The V and J genes are TRBV5-1 and TRBJ2-1; no firm D call. Germline CDR1 and CDR2: SGHRS and YFSETQ. Trimming pared 6 bases from V and 8 bases from J, leaving 9 bases between. The CDR3 loop spans 11 amino acids. The CDR3 region is CASTLGYEQFF. The CDR3 nucleotides read TGCGCCAGCACCTTAGGCTATGAGCAGTTCTTC.

This chain links TRBV18 with TRBJ2-7; 7 bases are a match to TRBD1. The CDR3 runs to 11 residues. Germline V gene data show CDR1 as KGHSH and CDR2 as LQKENI. V gave up 3 bases and J gave up 7 bases; unmatched junction bases: 0. The CDR3 spells CASSPDREQYF. The CDR3 region has the DNA TGTGCCAGCTCACCGGACAGGGAGCAGTACTTC.

CDR3 in DNA: TGTGCCAGCAGGACAGGGAACACTGAAGCTTTCTTT. Protein sequence: CASRTGNTEAFF. The J gene is TRBJ1-1, the V gene TRBV2; D is perhaps TRBD1 (6 bases). CDR1 and CDR2 from the germline V gene are SNHLY and FYNNEI. The CDR3 is made up of 12 amino acids. Trimming cost V 6 bases and J 1 base, with 6 bases left between them.

The gene calls are TRBV11-2 and TRBJ1-4; TRBD1 might be the D (6 bases). Trimming took 4 bases from V and 4 from J, leaving 13 bases between them. The germline V gene encodes CDR1 SGHAT and CDR2 FQNNGV. The CDR3 runs to 15 residues. The CDR3 reads CASSYQGTSNEKLFF. In DNA, the CDR3 is TGTGCCAGCAGCTATCAAGGGACAAGTAATGAAAAACTGTTTTTT.

The rearrangement joins TRBV2 to TRBJ1-2, with 7 bases that match TRBD1. The germline V gene has CDR1 SNHLY and CDR2 FYNNEI. The CDR3 contains 15 residues. The trim removed 3 bases at V and 7 bases at J, leaving 11 bases unmatched. CDR3 residues: CASSDETGLVGGYTF. The CDR3 DNA reads as TGTGCCAGCAGTGATGAGACAGGGCTAGTGGGTGGCTACACCTTC.

The chain combines TRBV27 with TRBJ1-4; 7 bases agree with TRBD1. V was pared by 8 bases and J by 1 base, with 4 bases of the junction left unmatched. The CDR3 extends over 14 amino acids. Germline V gene lookup returns CDR1 MNHEY and CDR2 SMNVEV (reference sequence). The CDR3 DNA is TGTGCCAGCCGCCGACAGGGAACTAATGAAAAACTGTTTTTT. Protein sequence: CASRRQGTNEKLFF.

This clone was detected only once. The chain uses TRBV13 and TRBJ1-4; D is possibly TRBD1 (5 bases). The CDR3 loop spans 14 amino acids. V lost 3 bases, J lost 6 bases, and 11 bases lay in between. Germline CDR1 and CDR2: PRHDT and FYEKMQ (reference sequence). CDR3 in DNA: TGTGCCAGCAGCTTGAGGGGAATGGATGAAAAACTGTTTTTT. This encodes CASSLRGMDEKLFF.

The chain recombines TRBV14 with TRBJ1-3; 11 positions match TRBD1. The germline V gene encodes CDR1 SGHDN and CDR2 FVKESK. V was clipped by 3 bases and J by 3 bases; unmatched bases: 10. The CDR3 has 18 residues. The CDR3 region is CASSQAGDRGSLGNTIYF. The CDR3 DNA reads as TGTGCCAGCAGCCAGGCTGGGGACAGGGGGTCACTTGGAAACACCATATATTTT.

This sequence joins TRBV29-1 and TRBJ2-4; D tentatively reads TRBD1 or TRBD2 (6 bases each). The CDR3 extends over 14 amino acids. Germline values: CDR1 SQVTM, CDR2 ANQGSEA. V was pared by 3 bases and J by 2 bases, with 11 bases between. The CDR3 nucleotides read TGCAGCGTTGAGGCGGGACACTCCAAAAACATTCAGTACTTC. Residues: CSVEAGHSKNIQYF.

The CDR3 DNA is TGTGCCTGCAAGACTAATAGCAATCAGCCCCAGCATTTT. This codes for CACKTNSNQPQHF. The chain joins TRBV30 to TRBJ1-5; unclear D gene. Germline CDR1 is GTSNPN and CDR2 is SVGIG (reference sequence). There are 13 residues in the CDR3. Deletions cut 6 bases from V and 0 bases from J, with 9 bases between.

The rearrangement links TRBV6-1 to TRBJ1-2, with D unresolved. The CDR3 totals 15 residues. Germline CDR1 reads MNHNS; CDR2 reads SASEGT. Trimming took off 1 base at V and 4 bases at J, with 13 bases between the two ends. In DNA form, the CDR3 reads TGTGCCAGCAGTGAAGGGCTCAGCGGGCGCTATGGCTACACCTTC. This gives the protein CASSEGLSGRYGYTF.

There are a few counts of this clone. The rearrangement links TRBV30 to TRBJ1-3, with unresolved D. This CDR3 has 15 amino acids. V lost 4 bases and J lost 0, with 13 bases in between. Germline values: CDR1 GTSNPN, CDR2 SVGIG (reference sequence). CDR3 sequence: CAWTLPLSSGNTIYF. For the CDR3, the DNA is TGTGCCTGGACCCTACCCTTATCCTCTGGAAACACCATATATTTT.

This chain uses TRBV28 with TRBJ2-2, with D perhaps TRBD1 (7 bases). Trimming removed 5 bases from V and 5 bases from J, with 18 bases in between. CDR3 length equals 16 residues. From germline, CDR1 is MDHEN and CDR2 SYDVKM. CDR3 nucleotides: TGTGCCAGCAGTCCGCAGGGGGACTTGGGGACCGGGGAGCTGTTTTTT. Its translation is CASSPQGDLGTGELFF.

The V gene is TRBV25-1, the J gene TRBJ1-5; no clear D. Germline values: CDR1 MGHDK, CDR2 SYGVNS. The CDR3 runs to 14 residues. V was trimmed by 5 bases and J by 4 bases, leaving 12 bases between them. The CDR3 loop is CASSLEGMNQPQHF. In nucleotides, the CDR3 is TGTGCCAGCAGTCTCGAAGGAATGAATCAGCCCCAGCATTTT.

J is TRBJ2-3 and V is TRBV29-1, with 7 bases matching TRBD2. The CDR3 sequence is 15 residues long. Germline V gene data show CDR1 as SQVTM and CDR2 as ANQGSEA. V trimming: 3 bases; J trimming: 6 bases; junction bases outside the gene matches: 12. The CDR3 DNA sequence: TGCAGCGTTGAGAGTTGGGGGGGAGAGGGCGATACGCAGTATTTT. Amino acids: CSVESWGGEGDTQYF.